This entry concerns a single TCR beta chain. The antigen is undetermined. The sample belongs to a study of OX40 agonist ivuxolimab in advanced cancers. Study-level background: The diagnoses of dose-escalation patients were hepatocellular carcinoma, melanoma, renal cell or head and neck cancer.

Only in-frame clones appear in the TCRdb table, and some are missing; sequencing was by immunoSEQ multiplex PCR. The sample includes 5,500 to 7,000 clones, around 70% of them seen just once. Trimming shortened V by 7 bases and J by 1 base, and 16 bases separated the two germline ends. The CDR3 runs to 16 residues. CDR1 SGHTA and CDR2 FQGNSA come from the germline V gene. The study, taken as a whole, reports: The specificity for antigen of the expanded peripheral T cells was not determined. There were, on average, more expanded clones in CD8+ T cells than in CD4+. Some nonresponders additionally presented with little normalized T-cell clonal expansion.

The V call is TRBV7-2, the J call TRBJ1-4, with no clear D. This receptor was identified in an adult with an advanced solid tumor such as melanoma, head and neck, liver or kidney cancer. The input for sequencing was CD4+ or CD8+ T cells sorted from blood, taken in a trial of the OX40 agonist ivuxolimab. The CDR3: CASTTWHEETNEKLFF. The CDR3 DNA follows: TGTGCCAGCACCACGTGGCACGAGGAAACTAATGAAAAACTGTTTTTT.